The 2 T cell receptor beta chains below were found in one sample sequenced in a study of CXCR3-negative and CXCR3-positive naive CD8 T cells. These receptors lack a known antigen. Study conclusions and caveats: The TRB CDR3s that CXCR3-positive naive cells carried were more hydrophobic than those of CXCR3-negative naive cells.

5' RACE that incorporated UMI labels was used to prepare the TRB cDNA libraries. TCRdb reprocessed the 5' RACE reads and reports one entry per CDR3 protein, with no DNA. In all, the sample yields approximately 89,000 distinct CDR3 sequences. Sample: naive CXCR3+ CD8+ T cells from blood. The subset here: CD45RO-CCR7+CD27+CD95- naive CD8+ T cells expressing CXCR3 (TNR3+). The receptor set was obtained from a human donor in good health. Some clones in this sample may be carry-over from other donors' samples.

V gene TRBV12-3 or TRBV12-4 combines with J gene TRBJ2-1; the D call of TRBD2 rests on TCRdb alone, since no DNA is present to check it. The CDR3 is 17 amino acids. CDR3: CASVGPSASGRDDEQFF.

The rearrangement uses TRBV9 and TRBJ2-7. The CDR3 runs to 14 residues. The germline gives CDR1 SGDLS, CDR2 YYNGEE. CDR3 loop: CASSVDRGYYEQYF.